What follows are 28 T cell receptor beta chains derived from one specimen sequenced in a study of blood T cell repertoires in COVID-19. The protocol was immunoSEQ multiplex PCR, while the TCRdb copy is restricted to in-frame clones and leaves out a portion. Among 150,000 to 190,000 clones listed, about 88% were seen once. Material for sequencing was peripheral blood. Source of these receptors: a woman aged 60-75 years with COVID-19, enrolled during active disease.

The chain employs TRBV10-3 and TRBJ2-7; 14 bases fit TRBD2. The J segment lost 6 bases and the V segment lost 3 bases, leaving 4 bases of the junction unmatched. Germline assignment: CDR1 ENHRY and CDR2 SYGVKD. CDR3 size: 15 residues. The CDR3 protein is CAISDRLAGGLEQYF. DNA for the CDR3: TGTGCCATCAGTGACCGACTAGCGGGAGGGCTCGAGCAGTACTTC.

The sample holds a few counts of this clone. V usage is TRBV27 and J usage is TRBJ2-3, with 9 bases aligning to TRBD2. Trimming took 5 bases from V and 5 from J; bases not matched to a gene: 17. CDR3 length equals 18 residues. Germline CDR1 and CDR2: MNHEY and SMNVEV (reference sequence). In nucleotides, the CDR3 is TGTGCCAGCAGTGCATCGCCGACGACTAGCGGAGGTGGAGATACGCAGTATTTT. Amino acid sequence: CASSASPTTSGGGDTQYF.

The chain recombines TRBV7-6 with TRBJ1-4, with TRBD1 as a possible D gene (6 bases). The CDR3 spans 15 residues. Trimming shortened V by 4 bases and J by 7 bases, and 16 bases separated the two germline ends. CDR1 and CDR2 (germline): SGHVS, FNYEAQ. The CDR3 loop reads CASSSEGGSSEKLFF. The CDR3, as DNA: TGTGCCAGCAGCTCAGAGGGGGGGAGTAGTGAAAAACTGTTTTTT. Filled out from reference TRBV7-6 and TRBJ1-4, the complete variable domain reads GAGVSQSPRYKVTKRGQDVALRCDPISGHVSLYWYRQALGQGPEFLTYFNYEAQQDKSGLPNDRFSAERPEGSISTLTIQRTEQRDSAMYRCASSSEGGSSEKLFFGSGTQLSVL.

The CDR3 sequence: CASSFEGASGDTQYF. In nucleotides, the CDR3 is TGCGCCAGCAGCTTTGAGGGGGCCTCGGGAGATACGCAGTATTTT. The gene calls are TRBV5-1 and TRBJ2-3, with 7 bases that match TRBD1. Per the germline V gene, CDR1 is SGHRS and CDR2 is YFSETQ. Trimming at V came to 2 bases and at J to 5 bases, leaving 8 bases not matched to a gene. CDR3 length equals 15 residues.

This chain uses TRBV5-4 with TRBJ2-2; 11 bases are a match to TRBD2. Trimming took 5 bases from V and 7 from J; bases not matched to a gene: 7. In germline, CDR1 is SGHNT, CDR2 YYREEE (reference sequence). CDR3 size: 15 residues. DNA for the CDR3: TGTGCCAGCAGTGGTAGCGGGGGGGCTCTCGGGGAGCTGTTTTTT. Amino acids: CASSGSGGALGELFF.

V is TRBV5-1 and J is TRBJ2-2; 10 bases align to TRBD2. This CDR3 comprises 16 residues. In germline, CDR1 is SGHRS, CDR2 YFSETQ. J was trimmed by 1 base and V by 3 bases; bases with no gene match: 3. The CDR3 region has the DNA TGCGCCAGCAGCTATATAGCGGGAGGGAACACCGGGGAGCTGTTTTTT. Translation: CASSYIAGGNTGELFF.

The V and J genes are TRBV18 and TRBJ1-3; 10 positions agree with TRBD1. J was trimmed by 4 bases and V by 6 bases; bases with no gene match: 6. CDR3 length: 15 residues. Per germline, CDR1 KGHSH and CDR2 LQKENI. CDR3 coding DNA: TGTGCCAGCTCCTCCGACAGGGGGCAAGGAAACACCATATATTTT. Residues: CASSSDRGQGNTIYF. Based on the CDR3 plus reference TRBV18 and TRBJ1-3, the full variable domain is NAGVMQNPRHLVRRRGQEARLRCSPMKGHSHVYWYRQLPEEGLKFMVYLQKENIIDESGMPKERFSAEFPKEGPSILRIQQVVRGDSAAYFCASSSDRGQGNTIYFGEGSWLTVV.

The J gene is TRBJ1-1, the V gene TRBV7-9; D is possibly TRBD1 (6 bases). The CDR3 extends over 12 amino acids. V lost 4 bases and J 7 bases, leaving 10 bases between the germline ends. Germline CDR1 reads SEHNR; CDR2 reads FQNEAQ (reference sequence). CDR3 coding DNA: TGTGCCAGCAGCTGGGGACAACTTGAAGCTTTCTTT. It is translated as CASSWGQLEAFF.

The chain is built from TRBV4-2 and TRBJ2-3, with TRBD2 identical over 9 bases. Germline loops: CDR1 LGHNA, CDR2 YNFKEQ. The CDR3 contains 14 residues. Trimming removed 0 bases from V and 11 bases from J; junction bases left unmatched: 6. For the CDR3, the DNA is TGTGCCAGCAGCCAAGATGTGGGGACTAGCAGGCAGTATTTT. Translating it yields CASSQDVGTSRQYF.

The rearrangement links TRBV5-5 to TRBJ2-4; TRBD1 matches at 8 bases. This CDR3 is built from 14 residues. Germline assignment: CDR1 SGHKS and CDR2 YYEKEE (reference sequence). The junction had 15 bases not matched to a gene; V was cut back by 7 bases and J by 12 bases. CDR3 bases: TGTGCCAGCCGAACCGGGACAGGTCTCGGGGATCAGTACTTC. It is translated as CASRTGTGLGDQYF.

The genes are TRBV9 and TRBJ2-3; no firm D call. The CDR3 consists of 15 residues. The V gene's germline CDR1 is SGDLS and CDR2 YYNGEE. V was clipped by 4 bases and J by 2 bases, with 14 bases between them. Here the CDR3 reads CASSSQASHTDTQYF. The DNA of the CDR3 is TGTGCCAGCAGCTCTCAGGCATCTCACACAGATACGCAGTATTTT.

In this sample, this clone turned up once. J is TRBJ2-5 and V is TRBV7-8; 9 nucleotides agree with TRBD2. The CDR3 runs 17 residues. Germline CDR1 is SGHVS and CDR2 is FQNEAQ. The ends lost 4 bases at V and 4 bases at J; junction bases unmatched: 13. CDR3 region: CASSSHLRREGRETQYF. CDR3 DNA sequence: TGTGCCAGCAGCTCGCACCTGAGGCGGGAGGGCCGAGAGACCCAGTACTTC.

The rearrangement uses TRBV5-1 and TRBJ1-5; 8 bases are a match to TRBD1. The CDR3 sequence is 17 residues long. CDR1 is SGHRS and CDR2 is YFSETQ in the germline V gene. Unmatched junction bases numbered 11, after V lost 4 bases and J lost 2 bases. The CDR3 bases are TGCGCCAGCAGCCCGTATCCGACAGGGGTGGGCAATCAGCCCCAGCATTTT. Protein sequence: CASSPYPTGVGNQPQHF.

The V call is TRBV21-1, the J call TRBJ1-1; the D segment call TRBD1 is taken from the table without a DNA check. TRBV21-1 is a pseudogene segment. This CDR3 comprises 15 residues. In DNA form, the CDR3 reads TGTGCCAGCAGAAGGACAGTTCTTTCGGGGACTGAAGCTTTCTTT. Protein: CASRRTVLSGTEAFF.

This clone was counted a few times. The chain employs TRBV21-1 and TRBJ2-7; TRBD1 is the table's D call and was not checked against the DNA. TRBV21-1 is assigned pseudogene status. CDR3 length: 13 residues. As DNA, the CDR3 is TGTGCCAGCAGCAGCCCCAGCTCCTACGAGCAGTACGTC. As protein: CASSSPSSYEQYV.

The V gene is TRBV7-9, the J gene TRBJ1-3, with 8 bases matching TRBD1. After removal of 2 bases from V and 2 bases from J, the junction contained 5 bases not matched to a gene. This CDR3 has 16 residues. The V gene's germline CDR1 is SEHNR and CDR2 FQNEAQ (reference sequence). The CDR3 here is CASSLQGALTGNTIYF. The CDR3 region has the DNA TGTGCCAGCAGCTTACAGGGGGCGCTTACTGGAAACACCATATATTTT.

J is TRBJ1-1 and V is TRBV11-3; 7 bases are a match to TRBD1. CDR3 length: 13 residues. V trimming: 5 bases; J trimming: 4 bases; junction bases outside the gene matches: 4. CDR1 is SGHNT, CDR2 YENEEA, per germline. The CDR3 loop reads CASSTRQGTEAFF. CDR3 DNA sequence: TGTGCCAGCAGCACGAGACAGGGCACTGAAGCTTTCTTT.

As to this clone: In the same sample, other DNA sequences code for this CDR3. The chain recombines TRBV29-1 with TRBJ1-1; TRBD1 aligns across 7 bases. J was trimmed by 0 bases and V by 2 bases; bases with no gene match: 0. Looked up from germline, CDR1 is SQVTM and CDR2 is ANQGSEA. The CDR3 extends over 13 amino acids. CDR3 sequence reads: CSVERGLNTEAFF. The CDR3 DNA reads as TGCAGCGTTGAAAGGGGGCTGAACACTGAAGCTTTCTTT.

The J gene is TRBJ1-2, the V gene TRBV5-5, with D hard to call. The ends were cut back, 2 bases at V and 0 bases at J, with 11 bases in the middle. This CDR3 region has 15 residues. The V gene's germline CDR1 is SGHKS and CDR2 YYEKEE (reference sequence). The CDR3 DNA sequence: TGTGCCAGCAGCTTCTCGAGGGCGACTAACTATGGCTACACCTTC. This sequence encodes CASSFSRATNYGYTF.

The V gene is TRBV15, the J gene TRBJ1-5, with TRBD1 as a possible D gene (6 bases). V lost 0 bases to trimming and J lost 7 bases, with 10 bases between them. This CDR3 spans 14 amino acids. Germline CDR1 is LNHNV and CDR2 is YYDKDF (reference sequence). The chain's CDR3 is CATSRDRGGQPQHF. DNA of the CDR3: TGTGCCACCAGCAGAGATCGAGGGGGACAGCCCCAGCATTTT.

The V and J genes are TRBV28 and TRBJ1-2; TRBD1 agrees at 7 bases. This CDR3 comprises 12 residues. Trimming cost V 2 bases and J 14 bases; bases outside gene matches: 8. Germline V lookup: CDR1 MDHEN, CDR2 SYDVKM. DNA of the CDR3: TGTGCCAGCAGTTTAGAGGGGGCCGGCGGTACCTTC. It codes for CASSLEGAGGTF.

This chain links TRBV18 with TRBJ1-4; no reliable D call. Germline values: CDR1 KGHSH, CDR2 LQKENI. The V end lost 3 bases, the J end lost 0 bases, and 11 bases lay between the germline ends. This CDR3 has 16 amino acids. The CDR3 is CASSPPVSATNEKLFF. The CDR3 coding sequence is TGTGCCAGCTCACCCCCTGTGAGTGCAACTAATGAAAAACTGTTTTTT. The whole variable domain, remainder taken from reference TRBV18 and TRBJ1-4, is NAGVMQNPRHLVRRRGQEARLRCSPMKGHSHVYWYRQLPEEGLKFMVYLQKENIIDESGMPKERFSAEFPKEGPSILRIQQVVRGDSAAYFCASSPPVSATNEKLFFGSGTQLSVL.

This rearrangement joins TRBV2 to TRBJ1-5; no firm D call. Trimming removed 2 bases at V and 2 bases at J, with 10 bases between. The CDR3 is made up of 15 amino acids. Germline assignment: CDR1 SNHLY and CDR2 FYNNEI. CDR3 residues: CASSEPTQGNQPQHF. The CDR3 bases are TGTGCCAGCAGTGAACCTACCCAGGGCAATCAGCCCCAGCATTTT.

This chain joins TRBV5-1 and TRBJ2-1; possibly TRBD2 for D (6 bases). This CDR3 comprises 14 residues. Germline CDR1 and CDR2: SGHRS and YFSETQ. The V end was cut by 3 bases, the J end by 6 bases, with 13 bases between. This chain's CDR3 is CASSSPDYRNEQFF. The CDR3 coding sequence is TGCGCCAGCAGCTCCCCGGACTACCGCAATGAGCAGTTCTTC.

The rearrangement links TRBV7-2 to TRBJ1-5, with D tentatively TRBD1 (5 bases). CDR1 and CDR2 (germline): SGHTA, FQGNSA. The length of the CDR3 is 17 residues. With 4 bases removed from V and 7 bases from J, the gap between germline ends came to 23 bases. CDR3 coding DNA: TGTGCCAGCAGCTCGAGCAGTTGGGGGGGTAAGGCGCAGCCCCAGCATTTT. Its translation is CASSSSSWGGKAQPQHF.

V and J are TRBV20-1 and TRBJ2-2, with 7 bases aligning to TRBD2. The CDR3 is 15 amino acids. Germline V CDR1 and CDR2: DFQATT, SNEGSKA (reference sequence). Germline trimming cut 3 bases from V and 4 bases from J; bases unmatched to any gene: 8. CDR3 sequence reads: CSASWSGTVTGELFF. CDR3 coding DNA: TGCAGTGCTAGTTGGAGCGGGACGGTCACCGGGGAGCTGTTTTTT.

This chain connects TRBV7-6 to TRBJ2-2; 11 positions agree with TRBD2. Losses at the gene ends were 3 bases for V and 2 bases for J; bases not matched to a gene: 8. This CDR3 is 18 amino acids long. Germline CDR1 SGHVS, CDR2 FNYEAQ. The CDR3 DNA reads TGTGCCAGCAGCTTCACGACTAGCGGGACCATTAACACCGGGGAGCTGTTTTTT. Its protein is CASSFTTSGTINTGELFF.

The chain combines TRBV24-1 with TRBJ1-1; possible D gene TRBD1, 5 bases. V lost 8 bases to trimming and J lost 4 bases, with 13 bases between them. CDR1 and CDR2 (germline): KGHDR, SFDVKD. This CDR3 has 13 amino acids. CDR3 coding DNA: TGTGCCACCACTCAGGGATGGGGCACTGAAGCTTTCTTT. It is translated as CATTQGWGTEAFF.